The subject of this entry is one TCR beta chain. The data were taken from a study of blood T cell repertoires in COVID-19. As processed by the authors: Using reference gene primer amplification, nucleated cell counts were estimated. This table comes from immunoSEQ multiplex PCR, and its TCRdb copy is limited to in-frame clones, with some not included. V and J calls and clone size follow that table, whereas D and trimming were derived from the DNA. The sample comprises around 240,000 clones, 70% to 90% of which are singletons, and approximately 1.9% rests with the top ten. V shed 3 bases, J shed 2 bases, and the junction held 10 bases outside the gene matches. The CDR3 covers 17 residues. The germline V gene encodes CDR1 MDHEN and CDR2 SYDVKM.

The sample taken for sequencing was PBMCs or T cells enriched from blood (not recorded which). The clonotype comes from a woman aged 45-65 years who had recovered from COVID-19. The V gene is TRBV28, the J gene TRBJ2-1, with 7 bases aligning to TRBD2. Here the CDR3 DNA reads TGTGCCAGCAGTTTCCCGAGGGAGGGAAGGGCCTACAATGAGCAGTTCTTC. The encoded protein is CASSFPREGRAYNEQFF.